This T cell receptor beta chain came from a study of vaccination and CD4 T cells after COVID-19. As regards this clonotype: The antigen remains unidentified.

Oncomine TCR Beta short-read sequencing was applied to DNA from cultured CD4+ T cells. TCRdb reprocessed the PCR reads via MiXCR and lists one record per CDR3 protein. The sample has 20,000 to 25,000 distinct CDR3 sequences, roughly three fifths seen once. Treatment denoted: approximately nine-day PBMC culture with coronavirus spike peptide pools or control peptides (ViraFEST assay). Germline values: CDR1 KGHSH, CDR2 LQKENI. This CDR3 has 15 residues. V shed 5 bases and J 4 bases; nucleotides not matched to a gene: 7. The TCR was taken from a human donor who received a COVID-19 vaccine. Source: CD4+ T cells from blood, cultured in vitro, taken after SARS-CoV-2 vaccination. The V call is TRBV18, the J call TRBJ2-1; 8 nucleotides match TRBD1. The CDR3 is CASSFRDRTYNEQFF. The CDR3 DNA follows: TGTGCCAGCTCATTCCGGGACAGGACGTACAATGAGCAGTTCTTC.